Listed below are T cell receptor beta chains from one sample, sequenced in a study of Graves' ophthalmopathy and Graves' hyperthyroidism. TCRdb re-called the multiplex PCR reads with MiXCR, one entry per CDR3 protein. The table lists roughly 380,000 distinct CDR3 sequences, approximately 15% of them singletons. The sequencing sample was made of peripheral blood. These receptors all stem from a woman aged 18-35 years with stable Graves' hyperthyroidism. Both conserved end residues are part of each CDR3. The D gene is left open where the match is weak. The listing skips clone size in some rows; elsewhere it reads once, few, many or a size class.

V: TRBV18
D: .
J: TRBJ2-7
size: few
CDR3: CATRFSSSYEQYF
DNA: TGTGCCACCCGTTTCTCGAGTAGCTACGAGCAGTACTTC

V: TRBV9
D: TRBD2
J: TRBJ2-2
size: many
CDR3: CASRPTSGGGTGELFF
DNA: TGTGCCAGCAGACCAACTAGCGGGGGGGGCACCGGGGAGCTGTTTTTT

V: TRBV6-2/TRBV6-3
D: .
J: TRBJ2-4
size: many
CDR3: CASSYLVSLAKNIQYF
DNA: TGTGCCAGCAGTTACCTCGTCAGCCTAGCCAAAAACATTCAGTACTTC

V: TRBV7-9
D: .
J: TRBJ2-5
size: many
CDR3: CASSRTVETQYF
DNA: TGTGCCAGCAGCCGAACCGTGGAGACCCAGTACTTC

V: TRBV12-3/TRBV12-4
D: .
J: TRBJ1-1
size: many
CDR3: CASSDPQGRNTEAFF
DNA: TGTGCCAGCAGTGACCCCCAGGGGAGGAACACTGAAGCTTTCTTT

V: TRBV6-5
D: .
J: TRBJ2-7
size: .
CDR3: CASSSTSLYEQYF
DNA: TGTGCCAGCAGTTCGACTAGTCTCTACGAGCAGTACTTC

V: TRBV2
D: .
J: TRBJ1-1
size: many
CDR3: CASSESRRNTEAFF
DNA: TGTGCCAGCAGTGAGTCCAGGAGGAACACTGAAGCTTTCTTT

V: TRBV12-3/TRBV12-4
D: TRBD1
J: TRBJ2-7
size: .
CDR3: CASSLAQWGQKSYEQYF
DNA: TGTGCCAGCAGTTTAGCGCAATGGGGACAGAAATCCTACGAGCAGTACTTC

V: TRBV10-1
D: .
J: TRBJ1-1
size: few
CDR3: CASSENRGYKAFF
DNA: TGCGCCAGCAGTGAGAACCGGGGGTATAAAGCTTTCTTT

V: TRBV10-3
D: .
J: TRBJ2-5
size: many
CDR3: CAISVASQETQYF
DNA: TGTGCCATCAGTGTCGCCAGCCAAGAGACCCAGTACTTC

V: TRBV7-9
D: .
J: TRBJ1-1
size: many
CDR3: CASSSQGRMNTEAFF
DNA: TGTGCCAGCAGCTCCCAAGGCCGGATGAACACTGAAGCTTTCTTT

V: TRBV6-1
D: .
J: TRBJ1-2
size: many
CDR3: CASIDTPGGYGYTF
DNA: TGTGCCAGCATCGATACTCCGGGCGGCTATGGCTACACCTTC

V: TRBV12-3/TRBV12-4
D: TRBD1
J: TRBJ1-2
size: many
CDR3: CASSKAGTGIYGYTF
DNA: TGTGCCAGCAGCAAAGCCGGGACAGGCATCTATGGCTACACCTTC

V: TRBV2
D: TRBD1
J: TRBJ1-2
size: few
CDR3: CASSSRQGHYGYTF
DNA: TGTGCCAGCAGCTCCAGACAGGGGCACTATGGCTACACCTTC

V: TRBV4-1
D: .
J: TRBJ2-7
size: few
CDR3: CASSLLPGAEAYEQYF
DNA: TGCGCCAGCAGCCTCCTCCCCGGTGCGGAGGCCTACGAGCAGTACTTC

V: TRBV3-1
D: TRBD2
J: TRBJ2-7
size: .
CDR3: CASSQEWQRGDEQYF
DNA: TGTGCCAGCAGCCAAGAGTGGCAGCGGGGGGACGAGCAGTACTTC

V: TRBV7-8
D: TRBD1
J: TRBJ1-2
size: many
CDR3: CASSLDRGSDYGYTF
DNA: TGTGCCAGCAGCCTGGACAGGGGTAGTGACTATGGCTACACCTTC

V: TRBV29-1
D: .
J: TRBJ1-1
size: many
CDR3: CSDVRGALNTEAFF
DNA: TGCAGCGACGTACGGGGGGCGCTGAACACTGAAGCTTTCTTT

V: TRBV19
D: .
J: TRBJ1-2
size: many
CDR3: CASRIGLNYGYTF
DNA: TGTGCCAGTAGGATCGGACTAAACTATGGCTACACCTTC

V: TRBV6-2/TRBV6-3
D: TRBD1
J: TRBJ2-2
size: .
CDR3: CASGSPGQGNTGELFF
DNA: TGTGCCAGCGGGTCCCCGGGACAGGGAAACACCGGGGAGCTGTTTTTT

V: TRBV7-9
D: .
J: TRBJ1-5
size: few
CDR3: CARSFRVDQPQHF
DNA: TGTGCCAGAAGCTTCAGGGTGGATCAGCCCCAGCATTTT

V: TRBV9
D: .
J: TRBJ2-7
size: .
CDR3: CASSVEFNPYEQYF
DNA: TGTGCCAGCAGCGTAGAGTTCAACCCCTACGAGCAGTACTTC

V: TRBV7-9
D: TRBD1
J: TRBJ1-2
size: many
CDR3: CASRRAGQVNGYTF
DNA: TGTGCCAGCAGACGAGCGGGACAGGTCAATGGCTACACCTTC

V: TRBV7-8
D: .
J: TRBJ2-4
size: many
CDR3: CASSLALDRSKNIQYF
DNA: TGTGCCAGCAGCTTAGCCCTGGACAGATCTAAAAACATTCAGTACTTC

V: TRBV29-1
D: TRBD1
J: TRBJ1-2
size: many
CDR3: CSVDMQGAYGYTF
DNA: TGCAGCGTTGATATGCAGGGGGCTTATGGCTACACCTTC

V: TRBV6-1
D: .
J: TRBJ1-1
size: many
CDR3: CASPNGGLANTEAFF
DNA: TGTGCCAGCCCTAACGGCGGGTTGGCGAACACTGAAGCTTTCTTT

V: TRBV19
D: .
J: TRBJ1-2
size: many
CDR3: CASAGRPNYGYTF
DNA: TGTGCCAGCGCGGGACGCCCAAACTATGGCTACACCTTC

V: TRBV5-1
D: .
J: TRBJ1-6
size: few
CDR3: CASISTRTDNSPLHF
DNA: TGCGCCAGCATCTCGACACGGACGGATAATTCACCCCTCCACTTT

V: TRBV14
D: TRBD2
J: TRBJ2-4
size: few
CDR3: CASSDVQRGALDKNIQYF
DNA: TGTGCCAGCAGCGACGTGCAGCGGGGGGCCTTAGACAAAAACATTCAGTACTTC

V: TRBV19
D: .
J: TRBJ1-6
size: many
CDR3: CASSISRSYNSPLHF
DNA: TGTGCCAGTAGTATTTCTAGATCCTATAATTCACCCCTCCACTTT

V: TRBV7-2
D: .
J: TRBJ2-7
size: many
CDR3: CASSSGTVHPYEQYF
DNA: TGTGCCAGCAGCTCCGGGACGGTACACCCCTACGAGCAGTACTTC

V: TRBV7-8
D: .
J: TRBJ2-7
size: few
CDR3: CASSLAQRTYEQYF
DNA: TGTGCCAGCAGCTTAGCGCAGCGGACATACGAGCAGTACTTC

V: TRBV4-2
D: .
J: TRBJ2-6
size: few
CDR3: CASSQDLGVPGVGANVLTF
DNA: TGTGCCAGCAGCCAAGATCTTGGAGTCCCAGGTGTGGGGGCCAACGTCCTGACTTTC

V: TRBV9
D: .
J: TRBJ1-1
size: .
CDR3: CASSVGVGIGTEAFF
DNA: TGTGCCAGCAGCGTAGGGGTAGGGATAGGGACTGAAGCTTTCTTT

V: TRBV12-3/TRBV12-4
D: .
J: TRBJ1-6
size: many
CDR3: CASSLGHGSSYNSPLHF
DNA: TGTGCCAGCAGTTTAGGACACGGCAGCTCCTATAATTCACCCCTCCACTTT

V: TRBV11-3
D: .
J: TRBJ1-2
size: many
CDR3: CASSLGPANYGYTF
DNA: TGTGCCAGCAGCTTAGGACCAGCTAACTATGGCTACACCTTC

V: TRBV30
D: .
J: TRBJ1-6
size: .
CDR3: CAWSVGRSNSPLHF
DNA: TGTGCCTGGAGTGTCGGACGGTCTAATTCACCCCTCCACTTT

V: TRBV19
D: .
J: TRBJ1-2
size: many
CDR3: CASSIGGYRDMILANYGYTF
DNA: TGTGCCAGTAGTATAGGGGGTTATCGGGACATGATTCTAGCTAACTATGGCTACACCTTC

V: TRBV27
D: TRBD1
J: TRBJ2-7
size: many
CDR3: CASSSPQGAAYEQYF
DNA: TGTGCCAGCAGCTCCCCACAGGGGGCGGCCTACGAGCAGTACTTC

V: TRBV19
D: TRBD1
J: TRBJ2-7
size: many
CDR3: CAIRRAHTGAYEQYF
DNA: TGTGCCATCCGACGGGCTCATACAGGGGCCTACGAGCAGTACTTC

V: TRBV12-3/TRBV12-4
D: TRBD1
J: TRBJ1-1
size: many
CDR3: CASSFDRGRETEAFF
DNA: TGTGCCAGCAGTTTTGACAGGGGGCGGGAGACTGAAGCTTTCTTT

V: TRBV6-5
D: TRBD2
J: TRBJ2-2
size: many
CDR3: CASSYASGGTGELFF
DNA: TGTGCCAGCAGTTACGCTAGCGGGGGCACCGGGGAGCTGTTTTTT

V: TRBV7-9
D: .
J: TRBJ1-1
size: many
CDR3: CASSTTGHTEAFF
DNA: TGTGCCAGCAGCACCACAGGGCACACTGAAGCTTTCTTT

V: TRBV6-1
D: .
J: TRBJ2-6
size: .
CDR3: CASSVFFLPGANVLTF
DNA: TGTGCCAGCAGTGTCTTCTTTTTGCCCGGGGCCAACGTCCTGACTTTC

V: TRBV27
D: .
J: TRBJ2-7
size: many
CDR3: CASSPRTGGNEQYF
DNA: TGTGCCAGCAGTCCCCGGACAGGAGGGAACGAGCAGTACTTC

V: TRBV6-4
D: .
J: TRBJ2-2
size: few
CDR3: CASSDTATTGELFF
DNA: TGTGCCAGCAGTGACACGGCCACCACCGGGGAGCTGTTTTTT

V: TRBV19
D: .
J: TRBJ1-1
size: many
CDR3: CASSGTPNTEAFF
DNA: TGTGCCAGTTCCGGCACACCGAACACTGAAGCTTTCTTT

V: TRBV25-1
D: .
J: TRBJ1-2
size: many
CDR3: CASSEAGTPKADGYTF
DNA: TGTGCCAGCAGTGAAGCCGGGACACCTAAGGCGGATGGCTACACCTTC

V: TRBV12-3/TRBV12-4
D: TRBD1
J: TRBJ1-1
size: many
CDR3: CASRGGTDLRAFF
DNA: TGTGCCAGCAGGGGCGGGACAGATCTTCGGGCTTTCTTT

V: TRBV12-3/TRBV12-4
D: TRBD1
J: TRBJ2-7
size: many
CDR3: CASRSYRGASYEQYF
DNA: TGTGCCAGCAGATCATACAGGGGTGCATCCTACGAGCAGTACTTC

V: TRBV25-1
D: .
J: TRBJ1-2
size: many
CDR3: CASSVPLGRKNYGYTF
DNA: TGTGCCAGCAGCGTTCCCTTAGGACGGAAGAACTATGGCTACACCTTC

V: TRBV5-1
D: TRBD1
J: TRBJ1-6
size: few
CDR3: CASSFVGQGKNSPLHF
DNA: TGCGCCAGCAGCTTCGTTGGACAGGGGAAGAATTCACCCCTCCACTTT

V: TRBV11-2
D: .
J: TRBJ2-7
size: many
CDR3: CASSLTTPYEQYF
DNA: TGTGCCAGCAGCTTAACGACACCCTACGAGCAGTACTTC